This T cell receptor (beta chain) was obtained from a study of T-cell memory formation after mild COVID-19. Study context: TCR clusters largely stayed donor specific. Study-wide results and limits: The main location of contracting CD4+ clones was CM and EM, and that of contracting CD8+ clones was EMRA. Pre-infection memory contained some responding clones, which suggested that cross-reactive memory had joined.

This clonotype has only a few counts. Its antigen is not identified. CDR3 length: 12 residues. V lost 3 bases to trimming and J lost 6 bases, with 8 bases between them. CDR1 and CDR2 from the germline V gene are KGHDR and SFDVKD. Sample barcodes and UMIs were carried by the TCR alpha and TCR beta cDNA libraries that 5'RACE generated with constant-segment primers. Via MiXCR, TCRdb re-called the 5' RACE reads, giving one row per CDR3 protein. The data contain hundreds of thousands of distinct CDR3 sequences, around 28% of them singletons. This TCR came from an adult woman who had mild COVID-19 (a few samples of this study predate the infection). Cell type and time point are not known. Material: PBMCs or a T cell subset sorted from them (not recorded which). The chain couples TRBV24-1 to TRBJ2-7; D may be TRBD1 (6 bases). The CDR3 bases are TGTGCCACCAGTGATGGGACATCCGAGCAGTACTTC. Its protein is CATSDGTSEQYF.